These 17 T cell receptor beta chains were all obtained from the same sample, sequenced in a study of PD-1 blockade in classical Hodgkin lymphoma. Sequencing was performed with immunoSEQ multiplex PCR; in TCRdb, only in-frame clones are kept and a portion is missing. The table records about 46,000 clones, around 82% of them present only once. Relapse after autologous stem cell transplantation occurred in every patient, and brentuximab vedotin exposure varied. The specimen was peripheral blood mononuclear cells (PBMCs), collected before the second cycle of nivolumab. All receptors derive from a human donor with classical Hodgkin lymphoma.

In its sample, this clone was seen a few times. The chain carries TRBV7-8 and TRBJ1-4, with D perhaps matching TRBD1 (5 bases). The CDR3 has 12 residues. Trimming cost V 1 base and J 13 bases, with 10 bases left between them. CDR1 and CDR2 from the germline V gene are SGHVS and FQNEAQ. The CDR3 reads CASSLEGRRLFF. CDR3 bases: TGTGCCAGCAGCTTAGAGGGACGAAGACTGTTTTTT.

The chain uses TRBV5-1 and TRBJ2-1; no firm D call. This CDR3 contains 15 residues. CDR1 is SGHRS, CDR2 YFSETQ, per germline. Trimming stripped 0 bases from V and 2 bases from J, with 9 bases between. The CDR3 loop is CASSLEVAPYNEQFF. CDR3 DNA sequence: TGCGCCAGCAGCTTGGAAGTAGCCCCCTACAATGAGCAGTTCTTC.

The chain has TRBV18 and TRBJ1-4; 7 nucleotides line up with TRBD1. The V gene end was trimmed by 3 bases and the J gene end by 7 bases; junction bases not matched to a gene: 5. This CDR3 region has 14 residues. Germline V gene lookup returns CDR1 KGHSH and CDR2 LQKENI. In nucleotides, the CDR3 is TGTGCCAGCTCACCGGCAGGGGGAGGTGAAAAACTGTTTTTT. Amino acids: CASSPAGGGEKLFF.

CDR3 bases: TGTGCCAGCAGTTTCCAATTCGTAGGGGAGCAGTTCTTC. Translation gives CASSFQFVGEQFF. The V call is TRBV27, the J call TRBJ2-1; no definite D call. The CDR3 is made up of 13 amino acids. Per the germline V gene, CDR1 is MNHEY and CDR2 is SMNVEV (reference sequence). The V gene lost 3 bases and the J gene lost 10 bases, with 13 bases spanning the gap.

The rearrangement uses TRBV7-9 and TRBJ2-3; the D gene is possibly TRBD1 (6 bases). The germline gives CDR1 SEHNR, CDR2 FQNEAQ (reference sequence). This CDR3 is 14 amino acids long. V lost 5 bases to trimming and J lost 3 bases, with 12 bases between them. The DNA for the CDR3 is TGTGCCAGCAGCCTACAGGGTAGAACAGATACGCAGTATTTT. As protein: CASSLQGRTDTQYF.

This clone has just one count. The rearrangement links TRBV5-4 to TRBJ2-3; 8 positions agree with TRBD1. With 4 bases clipped from V and 4 bases from J, the junction kept 14 bases outside the gene matches. CDR3 length equals 17 residues. The germline V gene encodes CDR1 SGHNT and CDR2 YYREEE (reference sequence). CDR3 protein: CASSPPSGQGRADTQYF. The CDR3 DNA is TGTGCCAGCAGCCCTCCTTCCGGACAGGGCCGCGCAGATACGCAGTATTTT.

V is TRBV7-7 and J is TRBJ2-1; D gene unclear. Per the germline V gene, CDR1 is SSHAT and CDR2 is FNYEAQ (reference sequence). CDR3 size: 13 residues. The V end was cut by 4 bases, the J end by 4 bases, with 8 bases between. The CDR3 loop reads CASSSQQYNEQFF. The CDR3 DNA sequence: TGTGCCAGCAGCTCGCAGCAGTACAATGAGCAGTTCTTC.

This chain joins TRBV5-6 and TRBJ2-3; D not resolved. CDR3 length: 14 residues. Germline assignment: CDR1 SGHDT and CDR2 YYEEEE. Deletions cut 4 bases from V and 5 bases from J, with 14 bases between. The CDR3 sequence: CASSPVPTQDTQYF. The CDR3 DNA follows: TGTGCCAGCAGCCCGGTTCCTACTCAAGATACGCAGTATTTT.

The chain joins TRBV19 to TRBJ2-1; no clear D gene. Per the germline V gene, CDR1 is LNHDA and CDR2 is SQIVND (reference sequence). The CDR3 covers 14 residues. V was shortened by 5 bases and J by 10 bases, with 18 bases between the two germline ends. CDR3 residues: CASSLGSTLREQFF. CDR3 DNA: TGTGCCAGTAGTTTGGGATCTACCCTTCGAGAGCAGTTCTTC.

The chain employs TRBV18 and TRBJ2-3; 9 bases map to TRBD2. V shed 1 base, J shed 5 bases, and the junction held 7 bases outside the gene matches. This CDR3 is built from 16 residues. CDR1 KGHSH and CDR2 LQKENI come from the germline V gene. The CDR3 here is CASSPLAGDRGDTQYF. Here the CDR3 DNA reads TGTGCCAGCTCACCACTAGCGGGAGATCGTGGAGATACGCAGTATTTT.

The gene calls are TRBV7-9 and TRBJ1-1; no clear D. V lost 2 bases to trimming and J lost 2 bases, with 9 bases between them. Looked up from germline, CDR1 is SEHNR and CDR2 is FQNEAQ (reference sequence). CDR3 size: 14 residues. This chain's CDR3 is CASSLLIPNTEAFF. The CDR3 DNA reads as TGTGCCAGCAGCTTACTTATACCCAACACTGAAGCTTTCTTT.

The genes are TRBV12-2 and TRBJ1-2. TRBV12-2 is reported as a pseudogene. This CDR3 is 16 amino acids long. CDR3 bases: TGTGCAAGTCGCGCCGCGAGGCCGCATGTGATCTATGGCTACACCTTC. Translated, it gives CASRAARPHVIYGYTF.

J is TRBJ2-1 and V is TRBV30; D possibly corresponds to TRBD2 (6 bases). CDR1 GTSNPN and CDR2 SVGIG come from the germline V gene (reference sequence). CDR3 size: 15 residues. Deletions cut 2 bases from V and 0 bases from J, with 11 bases between. This chain's CDR3 is CAWSFGGVSYNEQFF. Written as DNA, the CDR3 is TGTGCCTGGAGTTTCGGGGGAGTCTCCTACAATGAGCAGTTCTTC.

The chain joins TRBV6-1 to TRBJ2-3, with D tentatively TRBD2 (7 bases). Trimming pared 4 bases from V and 1 base from J, leaving 15 bases between. The CDR3 spans 16 residues. Germline V gene lookup returns CDR1 MNHNS and CDR2 SASEGT. CDR3 residues: CASSGRGALGTDTQYF. The CDR3 DNA reads as TGTGCCAGCAGTGGCCGGGGGGCGCTGGGCACAGATACGCAGTATTTT.

The J gene is TRBJ1-1, the V gene TRBV5-1; the D is unclear. V lost 0 bases, J lost 1 base, and 10 bases lay in between. CDR3 size: 15 residues. Germline assignment: CDR1 SGHRS and CDR2 YFSETQ. CDR3 in amino acids: CASSLGKGSNTEAFF. The DNA for the CDR3 is TGCGCCAGCAGCTTGGGTAAAGGGTCGAACACTGAAGCTTTCTTT.

The chain employs TRBV7-2 and TRBJ1-2, with 7 bases identical to TRBD1. J lost 6 bases, V lost 3 bases, and 7 bases had no gene match. This CDR3 contains 14 residues. Germline V gene lookup returns CDR1 SGHTA and CDR2 FQGNSA. The chain's CDR3 is CASSFLDRVDGYTF. The CDR3 region has the DNA TGTGCCAGCAGCTTTTTAGACAGGGTAGATGGCTACACCTTC.

This chain uses TRBV6-5 with TRBJ1-5; D is uncertain. The CDR3 is made up of 13 amino acids. Germline V gene sequence: CDR1 MNHEY, CDR2 SVGAGI. Trimming left V 6 bases short and J 5 bases short, with 11 bases between. CDR3 coding DNA: TGTGCCAGCAGCGAGCGAGGCCATCAGCCCCAGCATTTT. This gives the protein CASSERGHQPQHF.